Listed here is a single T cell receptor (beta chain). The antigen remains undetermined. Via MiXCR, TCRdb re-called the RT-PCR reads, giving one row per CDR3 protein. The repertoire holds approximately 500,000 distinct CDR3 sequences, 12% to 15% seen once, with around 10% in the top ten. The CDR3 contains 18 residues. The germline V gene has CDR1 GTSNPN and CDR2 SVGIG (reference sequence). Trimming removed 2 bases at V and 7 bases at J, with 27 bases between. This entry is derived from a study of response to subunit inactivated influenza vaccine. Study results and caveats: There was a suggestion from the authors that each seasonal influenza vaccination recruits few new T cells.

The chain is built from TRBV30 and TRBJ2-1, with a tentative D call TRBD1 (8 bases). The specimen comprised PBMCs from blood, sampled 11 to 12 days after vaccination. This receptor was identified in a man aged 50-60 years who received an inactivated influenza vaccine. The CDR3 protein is CAWSRDRGNSGVNNEQFF. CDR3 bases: TGTGCCTGGAGTCGTGACAGGGGAAACAGCGGGGTCAATAATGAGCAGTTCTTC.